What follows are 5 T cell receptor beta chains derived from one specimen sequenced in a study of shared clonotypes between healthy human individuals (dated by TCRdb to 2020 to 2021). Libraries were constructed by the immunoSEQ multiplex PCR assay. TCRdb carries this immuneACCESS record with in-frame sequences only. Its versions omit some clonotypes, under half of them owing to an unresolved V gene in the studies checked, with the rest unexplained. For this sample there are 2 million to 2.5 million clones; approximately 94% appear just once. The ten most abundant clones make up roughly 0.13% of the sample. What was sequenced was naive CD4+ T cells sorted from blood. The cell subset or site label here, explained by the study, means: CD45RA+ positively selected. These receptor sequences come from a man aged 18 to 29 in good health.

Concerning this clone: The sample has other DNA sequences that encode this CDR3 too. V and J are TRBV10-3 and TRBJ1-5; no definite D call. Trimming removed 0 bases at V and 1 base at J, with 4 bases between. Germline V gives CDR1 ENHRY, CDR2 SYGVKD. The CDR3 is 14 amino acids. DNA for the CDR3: TGTGCCATCAGTGAGTCTGGCAGCAATCAGCCCCAGCATTTT. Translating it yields CAISESGSNQPQHF.

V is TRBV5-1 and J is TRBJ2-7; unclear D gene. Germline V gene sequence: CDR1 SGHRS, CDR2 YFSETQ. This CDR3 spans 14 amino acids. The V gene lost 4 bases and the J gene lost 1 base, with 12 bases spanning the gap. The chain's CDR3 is CASSVEPVSYEQYF. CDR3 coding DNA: TGCGCCAGCAGCGTTGAGCCGGTTTCCTACGAGCAGTACTTC.

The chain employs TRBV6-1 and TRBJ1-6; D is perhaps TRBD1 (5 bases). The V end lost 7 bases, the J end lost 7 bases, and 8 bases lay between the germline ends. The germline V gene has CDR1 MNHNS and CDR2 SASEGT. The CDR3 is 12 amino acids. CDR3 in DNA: TGTGCCAGCACCAGGGTAAATTCACCCCTCCACTTT. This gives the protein CASTRVNSPLHF.

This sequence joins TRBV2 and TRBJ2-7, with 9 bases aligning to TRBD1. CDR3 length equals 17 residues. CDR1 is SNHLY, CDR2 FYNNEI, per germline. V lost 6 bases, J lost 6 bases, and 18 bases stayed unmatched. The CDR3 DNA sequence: TGTGCCAGCAGAATCCTTACAGGGGGCTCTATTATGGTCGAGCAGTACTTC. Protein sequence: CASRILTGGSIMVEQYF.

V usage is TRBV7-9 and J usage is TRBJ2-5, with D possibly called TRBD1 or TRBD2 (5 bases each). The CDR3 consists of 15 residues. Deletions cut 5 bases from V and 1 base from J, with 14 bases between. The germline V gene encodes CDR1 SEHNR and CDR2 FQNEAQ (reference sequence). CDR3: CASSHGRGAQETQYF. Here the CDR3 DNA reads TGTGCCAGCAGCCACGGTAGAGGGGCCCAAGAGACCCAGTACTTC. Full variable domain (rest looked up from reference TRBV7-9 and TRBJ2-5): DTGVSQNPRHKITKRGQNVTFRCDPISEHNRLYWYRQTLGQGPEFLTYFQNEAQLEKSRLLSDRFSAERPKGSFSTLEIQRTEQGDSAMYLCASSHGRGAQETQYFGPGTRLLVL.